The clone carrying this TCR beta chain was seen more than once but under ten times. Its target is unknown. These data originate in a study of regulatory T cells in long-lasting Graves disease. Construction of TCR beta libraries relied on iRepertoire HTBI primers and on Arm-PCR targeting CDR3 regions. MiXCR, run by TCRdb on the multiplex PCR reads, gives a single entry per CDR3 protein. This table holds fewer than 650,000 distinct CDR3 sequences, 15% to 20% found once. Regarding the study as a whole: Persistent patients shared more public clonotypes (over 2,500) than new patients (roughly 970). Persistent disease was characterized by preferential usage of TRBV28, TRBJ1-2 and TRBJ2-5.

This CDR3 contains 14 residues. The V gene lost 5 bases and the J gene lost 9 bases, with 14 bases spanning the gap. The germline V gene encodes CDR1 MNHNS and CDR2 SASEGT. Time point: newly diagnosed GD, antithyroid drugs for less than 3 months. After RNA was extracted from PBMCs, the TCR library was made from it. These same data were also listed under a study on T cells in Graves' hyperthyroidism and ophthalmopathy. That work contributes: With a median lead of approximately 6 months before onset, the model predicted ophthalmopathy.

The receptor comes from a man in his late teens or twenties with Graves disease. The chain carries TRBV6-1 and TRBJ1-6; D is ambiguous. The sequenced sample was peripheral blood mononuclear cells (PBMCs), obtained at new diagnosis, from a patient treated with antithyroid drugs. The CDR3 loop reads CASSPRLGGSPLHF. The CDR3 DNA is TGTGCCAGCAGTCCCCGACTAGGAGGTTCACCCCTCCACTTT.